This TCR beta chain was sequenced in a study of T cells in Graves' hyperthyroidism and ophthalmopathy. Amplification targeted TCR beta CDR3 regions from RNA transcripts. In the first-round RT-PCR of the TCR CDR3, the HTBI primer set was used. Using its own MiXCR run on the multiplex PCR reads, TCRdb lists one record per CDR3 protein. Among some 530,000 distinct CDR3 sequences listed, approximately 23% were seen once. CDR3 length: 14 amino acids. Per germline, CDR1 MNHEY and CDR2 SMNVEV (reference sequence). V was cut by 2 bases and J by 7 bases, with 11 bases left in between. Sequencing was carried out using blood. The chain carries TRBV27 and TRBJ2-2; the D is unclear. The receptor was isolated from a woman in her 70s with Graves' ophthalmopathy. CDR3 nucleotides: TGTGCCAGCAGTTTACAGGCGTCGGGCGGGGAGCTGTTTTTT. The encoded protein is CASSLQASGGELFF.